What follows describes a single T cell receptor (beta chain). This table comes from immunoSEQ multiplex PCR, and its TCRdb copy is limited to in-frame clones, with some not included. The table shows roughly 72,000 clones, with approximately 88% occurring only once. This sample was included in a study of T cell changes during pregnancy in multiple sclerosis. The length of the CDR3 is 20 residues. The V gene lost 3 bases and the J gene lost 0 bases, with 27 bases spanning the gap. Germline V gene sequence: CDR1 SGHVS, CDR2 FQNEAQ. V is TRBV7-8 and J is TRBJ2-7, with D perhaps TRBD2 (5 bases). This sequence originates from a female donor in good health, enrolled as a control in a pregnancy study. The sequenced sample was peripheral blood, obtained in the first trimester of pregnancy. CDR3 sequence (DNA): TGTGCCAGCAGCTTTATATATATGGGCAACGGGATACTGAGCTCCTACGAGCAGTACTTC. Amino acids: CASSFIYMGNGILSSYEQYF.